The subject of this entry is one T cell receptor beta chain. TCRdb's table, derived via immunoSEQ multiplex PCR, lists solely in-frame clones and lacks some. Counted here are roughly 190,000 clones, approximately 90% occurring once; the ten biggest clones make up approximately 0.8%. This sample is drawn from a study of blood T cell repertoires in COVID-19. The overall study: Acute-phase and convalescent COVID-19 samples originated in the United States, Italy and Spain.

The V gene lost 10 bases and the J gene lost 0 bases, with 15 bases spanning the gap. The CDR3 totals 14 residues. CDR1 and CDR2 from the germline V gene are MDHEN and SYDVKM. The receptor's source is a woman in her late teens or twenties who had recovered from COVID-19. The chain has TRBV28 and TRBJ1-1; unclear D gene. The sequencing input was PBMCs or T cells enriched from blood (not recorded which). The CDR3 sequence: CATQAITLNTEAFF. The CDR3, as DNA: TGTGCCACCCAGGCGATTACTTTGAACACTGAAGCTTTCTTT.